This T cell receptor (beta chain) was profiled in a study of T cell responses to AZD1222 COVID-19 vaccine. Study-wide results and caveats: Mostly white British, mostly female donors; authors suggested clonal diversity may be underestimated. Reports indicate that nearly half of spike-specific TCRs are directed at unmutated variant regions.

CDR1 LNHDA and CDR2 SQIVND come from the germline V gene (reference sequence). The CDR3 spans 14 residues. J gave up 5 bases and V 3 bases, and 5 bases lay outside the gene matches. Repertoires were generated with immunoSEQ multiplex PCR, while TCRdb's copy carries only in-frame clones and drops some. Of approximately 190,000 clones detected, around 92% appear once; the ten largest clones hold 1% to 1.5%. This clone showed up just a few times. The antigen remains unidentified. The sequenced sample was peripheral blood, obtained on day 0 of AZD1222 vaccination. The gene calls are TRBV19 and TRBJ2-3; 7 bases align to TRBD1. This TCR derives from an adult in good health. The CDR3 DNA reads TGTGCCAGTAGTATGGGGACAGCCGTAGATACGCAGTATTTT. It translates to CASSMGTAVDTQYF.